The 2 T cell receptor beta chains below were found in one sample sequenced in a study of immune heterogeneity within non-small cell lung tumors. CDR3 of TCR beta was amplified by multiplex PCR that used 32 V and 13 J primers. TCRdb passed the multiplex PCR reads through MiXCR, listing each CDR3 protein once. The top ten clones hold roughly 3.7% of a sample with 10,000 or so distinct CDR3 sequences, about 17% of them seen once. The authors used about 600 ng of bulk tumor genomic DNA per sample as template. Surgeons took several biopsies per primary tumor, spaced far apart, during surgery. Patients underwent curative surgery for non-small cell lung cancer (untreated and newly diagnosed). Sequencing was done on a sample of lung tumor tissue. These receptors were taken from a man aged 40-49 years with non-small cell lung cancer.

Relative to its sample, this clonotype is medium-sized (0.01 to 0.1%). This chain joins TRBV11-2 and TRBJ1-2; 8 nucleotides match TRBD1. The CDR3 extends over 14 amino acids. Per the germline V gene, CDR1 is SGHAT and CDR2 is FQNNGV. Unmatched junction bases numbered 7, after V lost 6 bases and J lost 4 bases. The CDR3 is CASRDTDRVYGYTF. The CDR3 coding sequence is TGTGCCAGCAGGGACACGGACAGGGTCTATGGCTACACCTTC.

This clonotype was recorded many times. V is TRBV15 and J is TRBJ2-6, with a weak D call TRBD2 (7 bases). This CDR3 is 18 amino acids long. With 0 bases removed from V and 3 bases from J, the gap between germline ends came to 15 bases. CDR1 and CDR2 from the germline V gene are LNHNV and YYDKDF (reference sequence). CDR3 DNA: TGTGCCACCAGCAGAGAGAGGGGGGGGGGCTTTGGGGCCAACGTCCTGACTTTC. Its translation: CATSRERGGGFGANVLTF. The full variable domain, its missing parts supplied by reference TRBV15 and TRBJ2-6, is DAMVIQNPRYQVTQFGKPVTLSCSQTLNHNVMYWYQQKSSQAPKLLFHYYDKDFNNEADTPDNFQSRRPNTSFCFLDIRSPGLGDTAMYLCATSRERGGGFGANVLTFGAGSRLTVL.